Shown below are 6 T cell receptor beta chains from a single sample sequenced in a study of T cells after posttransplantation cyclophosphamide. Data came from immunoSEQ multiplex PCR; TCRdb stores just in-frame clones and leaves some out. The sample has under 30,000 clones, none seen only once. The sequencing sample was made of PBMCs. These receptors were collected from a woman aged 60-70 years in good health, CMV-negative, and a related stem cell transplant donor.

This clone occurred many times. CDR3 in amino acids: CASSLGPPHEQYF. The CDR3 bases are TGTGCCAGCAGCTTGGGGCCTCCCCACGAGCAGTACTTC. V usage is TRBV5-6 and J usage is TRBJ2-7; no firm D call. V dropped 0 bases and J dropped 5 bases, with 9 bases sitting between them. CDR3 length: 13 amino acids. Germline lookup yields CDR1 SGHDT and CDR2 YYEEEE.

This clone was observed many times. The chain has TRBV28 and TRBJ1-5; D is possibly TRBD1 (5 bases). The germline V gene encodes CDR1 MDHEN and CDR2 SYDVKM. The CDR3 length is 13 residues. With 9 bases removed from V and 4 bases from J, the gap between germline ends came to 13 bases. Written as DNA, the CDR3 is TGTGCCAGTCTCAGGGTCCTAAATCAGCCCCAGCATTTT. Protein: CASLRVLNQPQHF.

There are many counts of this clone. The gene calls are TRBV5-4 and TRBJ1-1; the D gene is possibly TRBD1 (5 bases). The CDR3 spans 13 residues. CDR1 SGHNT and CDR2 YYREEE come from the germline V gene (reference sequence). The V end was cut by 4 bases, the J end by 0 bases, with 7 bases between. The CDR3 nucleotides are TGTGCCAGCAGCACGACAGTGAACACTGAAGCTTTCTTT. Its protein product is CASSTTVNTEAFF.

This clone has at least ten counts. The chain uses TRBV12-3 or TRBV12-4 and TRBJ2-1; tentative D call: TRBD2 (6 bases). Trimming shortened V by 5 bases and J by 7 bases, and 21 bases separated the two germline ends. The CDR3 contains 16 residues. The CDR3 is CASSRAGTGKGNEQFF. The CDR3 DNA sequence: TGTGCCAGCAGTCGAGCCGGGACTGGTAAGGGGAATGAGCAGTTCTTC.

This clone has a count of ten or more. The chain is built from TRBV18 and TRBJ2-7; 11 bases map to TRBD1. Trimming cost V 2 bases and J 10 bases; bases outside gene matches: 1. This CDR3 comprises 12 residues. Germline V CDR1 and CDR2: KGHSH, LQKENI. The CDR3 region is CASSPGQGAQYF. CDR3 nucleotides: TGTGCCAGCTCACCAGGACAGGGGGCACAGTACTTC.

The chain recombines TRBV11-2 with TRBJ2-5; D remains ambiguous. The CDR3 is made up of 13 amino acids. The V gene lost 5 bases and the J gene lost 1 base, with 8 bases spanning the gap. Germline V gives CDR1 SGHAT, CDR2 FQNNGV. The CDR3 nucleotides read TGTGCCAGCAGCCCGTCGGGCCAAGAGACCCAGTACTTC. This codes for CASSPSGQETQYF.